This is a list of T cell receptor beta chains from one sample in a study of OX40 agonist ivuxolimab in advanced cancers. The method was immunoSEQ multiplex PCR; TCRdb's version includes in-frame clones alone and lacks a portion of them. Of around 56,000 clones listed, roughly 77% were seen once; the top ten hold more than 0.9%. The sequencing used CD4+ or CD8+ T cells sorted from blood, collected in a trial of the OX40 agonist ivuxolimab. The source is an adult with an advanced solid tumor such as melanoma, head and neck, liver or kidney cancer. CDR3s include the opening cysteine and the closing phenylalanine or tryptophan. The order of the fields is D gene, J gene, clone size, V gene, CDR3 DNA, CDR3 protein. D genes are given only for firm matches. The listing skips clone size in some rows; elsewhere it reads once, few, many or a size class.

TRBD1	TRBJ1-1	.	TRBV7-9	TGTGCCAGCAGCTCTCGGACAGGGGAGTCTGAAGCTTTCTTT	CASSSRTGESEAFF
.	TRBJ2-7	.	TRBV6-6	TGTGCCAGCAGTTACCCCTTATACGAGCAGTACTTC	CASSYPLYEQYF
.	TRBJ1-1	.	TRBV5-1	TGCGCCAGCACGCCCAGGGCAGGGGAAGTCACTGAAGCTTTCTTT	CASTPRAGEVTEAFF
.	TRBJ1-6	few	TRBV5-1	TGCGCCAGCAGCACGGGACGGGTGGATTCACCCCTCCACTTT	CASSTGRVDSPLHF
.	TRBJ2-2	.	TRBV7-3	TGTGCCAGCAGCTCGGGACACCAGAACACCGGGGAGCTGTTTTTT	CASSSGHQNTGELFF
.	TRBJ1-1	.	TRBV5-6	TGTGCCAGCAGCTTGTTCCGGACTGGAATGAACACTGAAGCTTTCTTT	CASSLFRTGMNTEAFF
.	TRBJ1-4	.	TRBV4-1	TGCGCCAGCAGCCGGGGCAGTGTGCGTGAAAAACTGTTTTTT	CASSRGSVREKLFF
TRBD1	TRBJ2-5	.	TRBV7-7	TGTGCTAGCAGCCTCGGACAGGCGGTGGAGACCCAGTACTTC	CASSLGQAVETQYF
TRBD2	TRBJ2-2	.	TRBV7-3	TGTGCCAGCAGCTTAGGGAGGACTAGCGCGAACACCGGGGAGCTGTTTTTT	CASSLGRTSANTGELFF
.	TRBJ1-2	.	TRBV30	TGTGCCTGGAGTGTCAAGGGCTGGAGGGGCTACACCTTC	CAWSVKGWRGYTF
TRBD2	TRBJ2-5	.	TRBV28	TGTGCCAGCAGTTTAACTAAGCGGGAACAAGAGACCCAGTACTTC	CASSLTKREQETQYF
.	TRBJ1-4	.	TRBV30	TGTGCCTGGAGTCCCATAGAAGGGATTGATGAAAAACTGTTTTTT	CAWSPIEGIDEKLFF
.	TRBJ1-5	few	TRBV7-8	TGTGCCAGCGGGTCCTATAGCAATCAGCCCCAGCATTTT	CASGSYSNQPQHF
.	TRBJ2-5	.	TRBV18	TGTGCCAGCTCACCATACGGGGAGACCCAGTACTTC	CASSPYGETQYF
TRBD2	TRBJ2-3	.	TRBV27	TGTGCCAGCAGTTTAGGCGCAGCGGGAGCAACAGATACGCAGTATTTT	CASSLGAAGATDTQYF
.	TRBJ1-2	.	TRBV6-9	TGTGCCAGCAGTTATCAGGGCAGGGGCACGGCTGGCTACACCTTC	CASSYQGRGTAGYTF
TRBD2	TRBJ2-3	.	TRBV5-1	TGCGCCAGCAGCTCTAGTACTAGCGGGAGGCCGGCAGATACGCAGTATTTT	CASSSSTSGRPADTQYF
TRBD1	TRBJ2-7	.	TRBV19	TGTGCCAGTAGTAAGGGACAGGGCCCCCTGTCCTACGAGCAGTACTTC	CASSKGQGPLSYEQYF
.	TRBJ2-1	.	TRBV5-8	TGTGCCCCCCGGTGGTCTAGCGTATCCTACAATGAGCAGTTCTTC	CAPRWSSVSYNEQFF
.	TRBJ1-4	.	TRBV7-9	TGTGCCAGCAGCTTAAGGGGTGTTGGAAAACTGTTTTTT	CASSLRGVGKLFF
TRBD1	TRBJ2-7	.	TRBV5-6	TGTGCCAGCAGCTACGTAGACAGGGAGAGCTACGAGCAGTACTTC	CASSYVDRESYEQYF
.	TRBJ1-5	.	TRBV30	TGTGCCTGGAGTGTCCAGGGCCGTCAGCCCCAGCATTTT	CAWSVQGRQPQHF
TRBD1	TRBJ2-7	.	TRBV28	TGTGCCAGCCGCCGTTTTGGACAGGGAGTATACGAGCAGTACTTC	CASRRFGQGVYEQYF
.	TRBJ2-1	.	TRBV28	TGTGCCAGCAGTAAAGGACACCACAGCTCCTACAATGAGCAGTTCTTC	CASSKGHHSSYNEQFF
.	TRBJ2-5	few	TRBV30	TGTGCCTGGAGTGTAGGCCGAGAGACCCAGTACTTC	CAWSVGRETQYF
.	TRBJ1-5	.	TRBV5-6	TGTGCCAGCAGCTTGTTAAGGGGTGGCAATCAGCCCCAGCATTTT	CASSLLRGGNQPQHF
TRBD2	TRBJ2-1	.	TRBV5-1	TGCGCCAGCAGCCCGACCCCCGGACTAGCGGGACGGTTGATCAATGAGCAGTTCTTC	CASSPTPGLAGRLINEQFF
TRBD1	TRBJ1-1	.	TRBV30	TGTGCCTGGACTGTGGACAGGGTGAACACTGAAGCTTTCTTT	CAWTVDRVNTEAFF
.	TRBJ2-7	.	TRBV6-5	TGTGCCAGCAGTAGACGAGAGCAGTACTTC	CASSRREQYF
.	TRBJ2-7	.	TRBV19	TGTGCCAGTAGTTTATCTCTACTCCGAGGAACTTCCTACGAGCAGTACTTC	CASSLSLLRGTSYEQYF
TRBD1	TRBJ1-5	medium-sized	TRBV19	TGTGCCAGCCGGGACAGGGTAGAGCAGCCCCAGCATTTT	CASRDRVEQPQHF
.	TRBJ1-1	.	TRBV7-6	TGTGCCAGCAGCTTACCACTACCCGGGCAGAAAAGGGACACTGAAGCTTTCTTT	CASSLPLPGQKRDTEAFF
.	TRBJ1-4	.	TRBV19	TGTGCCAGTAGTATATCCCTGGGACAAAGGACCGCTAATGAAAAACTGTTTTTT	CASSISLGQRTANEKLFF
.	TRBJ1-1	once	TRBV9	TGTGCCAGCAGCGTAGAAGTGGGCACTGAAGCTTTCTTT	CASSVEVGTEAFF